These 21 T cell receptor beta chains were sequenced from one sample in a study of shared clonotypes between healthy human individuals. The protocol was immunoSEQ multiplex PCR, while the TCRdb copy is restricted to in-frame clones and leaves out a portion. The sample carries over a million clones, around three quarters recorded once. Sequencing used memory CD4+ T cells from PBMCs. Subset in this sample: CD45RA-negative fraction. The receptor source for this set is a man aged 18 to 30 in good health. Some clones in this sample may be carry-over from other donors' samples.

This clone was seen at least ten times. CDR3 region: CASSTPYEQYF. CDR3 bases: TGTGCCAGCAGTACGCCCTACGAGCAGTACTTC. This chain joins TRBV6-6 and TRBJ2-7; D is ambiguous. This CDR3 has 11 residues. Germline-derived CDR1 and CDR2 are MNHNY and SVGAGI (reference sequence). V was trimmed by 5 bases and J by 2 bases, leaving 4 bases between them.

V gene TRBV6-5 combines with J gene TRBJ1-4, with a tentative D call TRBD1 (6 bases). The CDR3 runs to 14 residues. Trimming cost V 5 bases and J 5 bases, with 12 bases left between them. Germline loops: CDR1 MNHEY, CDR2 SVGAGI. CDR3 in DNA: TGTGCCAGCAGTCCTGGGACACGAAATGAAAAACTGTTTTTT. Translated: CASSPGTRNEKLFF.

Written as DNA, the CDR3 is TGTGCCAGTAGTATAGTTCGAACTAGCGGGAACTACGAGCAGTACTTC. Translated: CASSIVRTSGNYEQYF. The genes are TRBV19 and TRBJ2-7, with TRBD2 identical over 10 bases. This CDR3 is 16 amino acids long. J lost 3 bases, V lost 1 base, and 6 bases had no gene match. CDR1 is LNHDA and CDR2 is SQIVND in the germline V gene (reference sequence).

This clone was seen just once. This specimen includes other DNA sequences encoding the same CDR3. The gene calls are TRBV5-1 and TRBJ2-5; D may be TRBD2 (5 bases). CDR3 length: 13 residues. V was shortened by 0 bases and J by 5 bases, with 8 bases between the two germline ends. The germline V gene has CDR1 SGHRS and CDR2 YFSETQ. CDR3 loop: CASSLGGSETQYF. The DNA of the CDR3 is TGCGCCAGCAGCTTGGGAGGGAGCGAGACCCAGTACTTC.

Points on this clone: This sample includes further DNA sequences coding for the same CDR3. The rearrangement links TRBV6-5 to TRBJ2-3; D unresolved. V gave up 0 bases and J gave up 0 bases, with 1 base separating them. The germline gives CDR1 MNHEY, CDR2 SVGAGI. This CDR3 has 13 amino acids. CDR3 amino acids: CASSYSSTDTQYF. CDR3 nucleotide sequence: TGTGCCAGCAGTTACTCCAGCACAGATACGCAGTATTTT.

This clone was counted a single time. The CDR3 protein is CASSPGPQRGYTF. The CDR3, as DNA: TGTGCCAGCAGCCCGGGACCTCAGCGGGGCTACACCTTC. V gene TRBV11-3 combines with J gene TRBJ1-2, with D maybe TRBD1 (5 bases). CDR1 is SGHNT and CDR2 is YENEEA in the germline V gene. Trimming took 5 bases from V and 8 from J, leaving 15 bases between them. This CDR3 contains 13 residues.

The chain's CDR3 is CATRGQGEDGYTF. The CDR3 DNA is TGTGCCACCCGGGGACAGGGGGAAGATGGCTACACCTTC. The V gene is TRBV10-3, the J gene TRBJ1-2; 11 bases align to TRBD1. The CDR3 runs to 13 residues. V was clipped by 10 bases and J by 6 bases; unmatched bases: 7. The germline V gene has CDR1 ENHRY and CDR2 SYGVKD.

The DNA of the CDR3 is TGTGCCAGCAGCGTCGGCATCTTGGGGACTAGCGGGATAAATGAGCAGTTCTTC. Translating it yields CASSVGILGTSGINEQFF. The chain has TRBV9 and TRBJ2-1; TRBD2 agrees at 13 bases. The V and J ends lost 2 bases and 7 bases, in that order; junction bases with no gene match: 12. CDR1 SGDLS and CDR2 YYNGEE come from the germline V gene. The CDR3 runs 18 residues.

In its sample, this clone was seen a few times. The chain joins TRBV9 to TRBJ2-3, with 11 bases identical to TRBD2. The CDR3 contains 17 residues. After removal of 0 bases from V and 3 bases from J, the junction contained 6 bases not matched to a gene. Germline assignment: CDR1 SGDLS and CDR2 YYNGEE. The CDR3 spells CASSVGTSGSRTDTQYF. CDR3 bases: TGTGCCAGCAGCGTAGGCACTAGCGGGAGCAGAACAGATACGCAGTATTTT.

This chain joins TRBV7-2 and TRBJ2-4; D not certain. V dropped 0 bases and J dropped 4 bases, with 7 bases sitting between them. The germline V gene has CDR1 SGHTA and CDR2 FQGNSA. The CDR3 spans 14 residues. The CDR3 nucleotides read TGTGCCAGCAGCTTAGCTGTGGAAAAAAACATTCAGTACTTC. Translated: CASSLAVEKNIQYF.

The rearrangement joins TRBV19 to TRBJ2-3; D might be TRBD2 (5 bases). The germline V gene encodes CDR1 LNHDA and CDR2 SQIVND (reference sequence). The CDR3 spans 13 residues. V lost 6 bases and J 6 bases, leaving 13 bases between the germline ends. The CDR3 loop is CASSLGGADTQYF. The CDR3 DNA reads as TGTGCCAGTAGCCTAGGAGGCGCGGATACGCAGTATTTT.

This clone was observed at least ten times. The chain employs TRBV28 and TRBJ1-1; D is perhaps TRBD1 (5 bases). The CDR3 covers 15 residues. Germline V lookup: CDR1 MDHEN, CDR2 SYDVKM. V lost 5 bases, J lost 0 bases, and 13 bases lay in between. CDR3 in DNA: TGTGCCAGCAGTATTGCCCTACAGGTGAACACTGAAGCTTTCTTT. Translated, it gives CASSIALQVNTEAFF.

Comments on this clone: A far larger clone is one nucleotide away, so this likely arose from a read error. The gene calls are TRBV14 and TRBJ1-1; D is possibly TRBD1 (6 bases). Trimming cost V 4 bases and J 1 base, with 19 bases left between them. The germline V gene has CDR1 SGHDN and CDR2 FVKESK. The CDR3 contains 17 residues. CDR3 loop: CASSLARGPEPNTEAFF. In DNA form, the CDR3 reads TGTGCCAGCAGCCTTGCCAGGGGTCCTGAACCGAACACTGAAGCTTTCTTT.

The chain carries TRBV5-1 and TRBJ1-2; 8 bases are a match to TRBD1. The V and J ends lost 3 bases and 8 bases, in that order; junction bases with no gene match: 6. The CDR3 runs 13 residues. CDR1 and CDR2 from the germline V gene are SGHRS and YFSETQ. CDR3 in amino acids: CASSYGQGQGYTF. The CDR3, as DNA: TGCGCCAGCAGCTATGGACAGGGCCAAGGCTACACCTTC. Looking up the rest from reference TRBV5-1 and TRBJ1-2 gives the full variable domain: KAGVTQTPRYLIKTRGQQVTLSCSPISGHRSVSWYQQTPGQGLQFLFEYFSETQRNKGNFPGRFSGRQFSNSRSEMNVSTLELGDSALYLCASSYGQGQGYTFGSGTRLTVV.

The V call is TRBV5-1, the J call TRBJ2-7; 7 bases line up with TRBD2. The V gene's germline CDR1 is SGHRS and CDR2 YFSETQ. After removal of 7 bases from V and 7 bases from J, the junction contained 20 bases not matched to a gene. The CDR3 runs 16 residues. CDR3 protein: CASSNRDYPKVGEQYF. CDR3 bases: TGCGCCAGCTCTAACCGGGACTACCCCAAGGTCGGGGAGCAGTACTTC.

This CDR3 is CASSLVAGSKTQYF. In DNA form, the CDR3 reads TGCGCCAGCAGCTTGGTGGCAGGGTCTAAGACCCAGTACTTC. This chain uses TRBV5-1 with TRBJ2-5; TRBD1 is a possible D gene (5 bases). The CDR3 loop spans 14 amino acids. V shed 0 bases and J shed 6 bases, with 12 bases lying between them. Per germline, CDR1 SGHRS and CDR2 YFSETQ.

CDR3 bases: TGTGCCTGGAGTCCTTCCCTACAGGGGGCTGGAAACACCATATATTTT. Amino acids: CAWSPSLQGAGNTIYF. This chain uses TRBV30 with TRBJ1-3; 8 bases align to TRBD1. The ends lost 2 bases at V and 2 bases at J; junction bases unmatched: 8. CDR1 is GTSNPN, CDR2 SVGIG, per germline (reference sequence). This CDR3 is 16 amino acids long.

The rearrangement uses TRBV28 and TRBJ2-7, with TRBD1 matching over 9 bases. Losses at the gene ends were 8 bases for V and 3 bases for J; bases not matched to a gene: 5. CDR1 and CDR2 from the germline V gene are MDHEN and SYDVKM. The CDR3 runs to 13 residues. The CDR3 reads CASGGTGLYEQYF. In nucleotides, the CDR3 is TGTGCCAGCGGGGGGACAGGGCTCTACGAGCAGTACTTC.

This clone is a singleton in its sample. The gene calls are TRBV7-2 and TRBJ2-7; 9 positions match TRBD1. The CDR3 runs 15 residues. Germline V lookup: CDR1 SGHTA, CDR2 FQGNSA. The J segment lost 5 bases and the V segment lost 5 bases, leaving 10 bases of the junction unmatched. CDR3 region: CASSPRPGQGNEQYF. The CDR3, as DNA: TGTGCCAGCAGCCCCCGCCCGGGACAGGGAAACGAGCAGTACTTC. The full variable domain, in which reference TRBV7-2 and TRBJ2-7 provide the parts outside the CDR3, is GAGVSQSPSNKVTEKGKDVELRCDPISGHTALYWYRQSLGQGLEFLIYFQGNSAPDKSGLPSDRFSAERTGGSVSTLTIQRTQQEDSAVYLCASSPRPGQGNEQYFGPGTRLTVT.

With respect to this clone: A read error may account for a junction end that differs from germline. The V call is TRBV7-2, the J call TRBJ1-2; 8 positions match TRBD1. This CDR3 comprises 12 residues. CDR1 is SGHTA, CDR2 FQGNSA, per germline. The CDR3 spells CASSPHTGTGFF. Here the CDR3 DNA reads TGTGCCAGCAGCCCGCACACCGGGACAGGATTCTTC.

This chain connects TRBV11-3 to TRBJ2-1, with D possibly TRBD2 on 6 matching bases. The germline V and J ends were trimmed by 5 bases and 7 bases, with 9 bases remaining between them. CDR3 length equals 12 residues. Germline CDR1 reads SGHNT; CDR2 reads YENEEA. Written as DNA, the CDR3 is TGTGCCAGCAGCCCCGGGGGAAATGAGCAGTTCTTC. Translation gives CASSPGGNEQFF.